Below, 9 T cell receptor beta chains from the same sample are listed, as sequenced in a study of blood T cells in healthy people across ages. The authors ran a second PCR of roughly 6 to 12 cycles using a sample-barcoded 5' primer and a J-beta primer mix. TCRdb analysed the 5' RACE reads with MiXCR anew, one entry per CDR3 protein. The table records hundreds of thousands of distinct CDR3 sequences, around three fifths of them present only once. What was sequenced was blood. These receptor sequences come from a man aged 40-49 years in good health.

The chain uses TRBV28 and TRBJ1-1, with D maybe TRBD1 (5 bases). CDR3 length: 15 amino acids. Germline CDR1 reads MDHEN; CDR2 reads SYDVKM. Deletions cut 3 bases from V and 6 bases from J, with 17 bases between. CDR3 amino acids: CASSLRRVGVPEAFF. In nucleotides, the CDR3 is TGTGCCAGCAGTTTGCGCAGGGTGGGAGTTCCTGAAGCTTTCTTT.

V is TRBV2 and J is TRBJ1-6; D is undetermined. Germline V gene lookup returns CDR1 SNHLY and CDR2 FYNNEI. Trimming removed 4 bases from V and 10 bases from J, with 17 bases in between. The CDR3 is 15 amino acids. CDR3 amino acids: CASSVDAGTLSPLHF. CDR3 DNA: TGTGCCAGCAGTGTGGACGCAGGAACCCTATCACCCCTCCACTTT.

This chain uses TRBV7-3 with TRBJ2-5; TRBD2 matches at 9 bases. Germline V lookup: CDR1 SGHTA, CDR2 FQGTGA. This CDR3 is built from 16 residues. V lost 6 bases to trimming and J lost 2 bases; unmatched junction nucleotides: 10. CDR3 in DNA: TGTGCCAGCAGTCCAAACGGCGGGAGGGAACAAGAGACCCAGTACTTC. Its translation is CASSPNGGREQETQYF.

This clonotype was recorded a few times. V is TRBV18 and J is TRBJ2-1, with D unclear. V was pared by 3 bases and J by 6 bases, with 6 bases between. The CDR3 runs 12 residues. Germline values: CDR1 KGHSH, CDR2 LQKENI. CDR3: CASSPDSNEQFF. The CDR3 DNA follows: TGTGCCAGCTCACCCGATTCCAATGAGCAGTTCTTC.

Turning to this clonotype: Relative to the germline gene, one junction end is altered; a read error may explain this. The chain employs TRBV12-3 or TRBV12-4 and TRBJ2-7; the match to TRBD2 covers 8 bases. The CDR3 runs to 15 residues. CDR3 in DNA: TGTGTCAGCAGTTTTGCTACTAGCGGCTCGGAAACCCAGTACTTC. Protein product: CVSSFATSGSETQYF.

The CDR3 DNA reads TGCAGTGCTAGAGGTCCGGACGGGTACAATGAGCAGTTCTTC. Amino acid sequence: CSARGPDGYNEQFF. The V call is TRBV20-1, the J call TRBJ2-1; the D is unclear. Per germline, CDR1 DFQATT and CDR2 SNEGSKA (reference sequence). Between the trimmed V and J ends, which lost 1 base and 4 bases, there was a span of 11 bases. The CDR3 sequence is 14 residues long.

V gene TRBV28 combines with J gene TRBJ2-4; the D gene is possibly TRBD1 (5 bases). The DNA end is a closer match to TRBJ2-5, so the J assignment may be wrong. The CDR3 length is 16 residues. Germline lookup yields CDR1 MDHEN and CDR2 SYDVKM. CDR3: CASSLFEGAAGETQYF. In DNA, the CDR3 is TGTGCCAGCAGTTTATTTGAAGGGGCAGCCGGGGAGACCCAGTACTTC.

The chain recombines TRBV5-1 with TRBJ2-3; a possible D gene is TRBD1 (5 bases). The CDR3 covers 16 residues. V lost 4 bases and J lost 0, with 15 bases in between. The germline V gene has CDR1 SGHRS and CDR2 YFSETQ. This CDR3 is CASSPDSLTSTDTQYF. The CDR3 DNA reads TGCGCCAGCAGCCCAGACAGTTTGACTAGCACAGATACGCAGTATTTT.

This clonotype has only a few counts. The chain uses TRBV20-1 and TRBJ1-2; TRBD1 is a possible D gene (6 bases). CDR3 length: 15 residues. Germline V CDR1 and CDR2: DFQATT, SNEGSKA (reference sequence). Trimming took 2 bases from V and 4 from J, leaving 17 bases between them. The CDR3 sequence: CSARPDRKLFYGYTF. The CDR3 nucleotides read TGCAGTGCTAGACCTGACAGGAAGTTATTCTATGGCTACACCTTC.